A selection of T cell receptor beta chains follows, all from one sample in a study of post-analysis software for immune sequencing data. Via MiXCR, TCRdb re-called the PCR reads, giving one row per CDR3 protein. The table lists roughly 670,000 distinct CDR3 sequences, 55% to 60% of them singletons. The sample comprised blood. All receptors come from a girl aged 2 to 10 with multiple sclerosis. CDR3s include the opening cysteine and the closing phenylalanine or tryptophan. Rows may omit the clone size; those that give it use once, few, many or a size class.

V | size | CDR3
TRBV7-6 | - | CASRPMAGGPMDTQYF
TRBV29-1 | - | CSVSPVEGPNYGYTF
TRBV10-3 | - | CAISGSGRSSYNEQFF
TRBV6-5 | - | CASSMDRGGGEQYF
TRBV29-1 | many | CSVDLTGDHEQFF
TRBV21-1 | - | CASSKSPSIEQFF
TRBV7-2 | - | CASSLGLPLFDTQYF
TRBV29-1 | many | CSVERSGYGYTF
TRBV5-1 | - | CASSFFRQVEQFF
TRBV9 | - | CASSVDGTYEQYF
TRBV7-2 | few | CASSLSWGQETQYF
TRBV6-1 | - | CASRNDRGHSDTQYF
TRBV20-1 | - | CSARPAGALETQYF
TRBV27 | - | CASTPWAGGADGYTF
TRBV7-2 | - | CASSLSRDLYEQYF
TRBV5-1 | - | CASSLGLQVSKETQYF
TRBV29-1 | - | CSVEDKGDRPFYGYTF
TRBV20-1 | once | CSAQGQGSNEQFF